The 23 T cell receptor beta chains given below trace back to one sample, sequenced in a study of early T cells in non-severe SARS-CoV-2 infection. Via MiXCR, TCRdb re-called the 5' RACE reads, giving one row per CDR3 protein. The data hold 25,000 to 35,000 distinct CDR3 sequences, with roughly 6.6% observed a single time. What was sequenced was whole blood. These TCRs come from an adult who was a healthcare worker with PCR-confirmed SARS-CoV-2 infection or an uninfected control (not recorded which).

V is TRBV20-1 and J is TRBJ2-7, with 11 bases fitting TRBD2. CDR1 is DFQATT and CDR2 is SNEGSKA in the germline V gene (reference sequence). Trimming at V came to 5 bases and at J to 3 bases, leaving 9 bases not matched to a gene. The CDR3 has 15 amino acids. The CDR3, as DNA: TGCAGTGCTTTGAAATTAGCGGGAGGGGGCTACGAGCAGTACTTC. Protein product: CSALKLAGGGYEQYF.

This clonotype was counted many times. The chain employs TRBV7-9 and TRBJ1-5; D is perhaps TRBD1 (5 bases). V was shortened by 3 bases and J by 2 bases, with 8 bases between the two germline ends. Germline CDR1 SEHNR, CDR2 FQNEAQ (reference sequence). The CDR3 totals 14 residues. CDR3 region: CASSLGVGNQPQHF. CDR3 bases: TGTGCCAGCAGCTTGGGGGTGGGCAATCAGCCCCAGCATTTT.

This clonotype was detected many times. V gene TRBV20-1 combines with J gene TRBJ1-1, with D uncertain. CDR1 is DFQATT and CDR2 is SNEGSKA in the germline V gene (reference sequence). Deletions cut 2 bases from V and 2 bases from J, with 9 bases between. CDR3 length: 13 amino acids. The CDR3 sequence: CSARPDRNTEAFF. Written as DNA, the CDR3 is TGCAGTGCTAGACCCGACCGCAACACTGAAGCTTTCTTT.

This clonotype has at least ten counts. This chain connects TRBV2 to TRBJ2-1; tentatively, D is TRBD2 (5 bases). Germline V gene sequence: CDR1 SNHLY, CDR2 FYNNEI. Trimming took 7 bases from V and 4 from J, leaving 17 bases between them. The CDR3 is made up of 15 amino acids. CDR3 sequence reads: CASIEGAGRYNEQFF. CDR3 in DNA: TGTGCCAGCATTGAGGGTGCAGGAAGGTACAATGAGCAGTTCTTC.

J is TRBJ1-3 and V is TRBV7-6; D remains unclear. The CDR3 contains 15 residues. The ends were cut back, 5 bases at V and 3 bases at J, with 14 bases in the middle. In germline, CDR1 is SGHVS, CDR2 FNYEAQ. The CDR3 is CASSPSQERGNTIYF. The CDR3 DNA follows: TGTGCCAGCAGCCCTAGTCAAGAACGTGGAAACACCATATATTTT.

The table lists this clonotype with many counts. The chain is built from TRBV5-5 and TRBJ2-1, with D perhaps matching TRBD1 (6 bases). V was trimmed by 5 bases and J by 8 bases, leaving 23 bases between them. The germline V gene has CDR1 SGHKS and CDR2 YYEKEE (reference sequence). The CDR3 is 16 residues long. CDR3 sequence: CASRRGNRAQTDEQFF. The CDR3 bases are TGTGCCAGCAGGCGAGGTAACAGGGCCCAGACCGATGAGCAGTTCTTC.

This clonotype was picked up many times. This chain connects TRBV6-5 to TRBJ1-1; D not certain. Germline V lookup: CDR1 MNHEY, CDR2 SVGAGI. Trimming took off 5 bases at V and 2 bases at J, with 18 bases between the two ends. The CDR3 totals 16 residues. DNA of the CDR3: TGTGCCAGCAGTCCCCGGTACAGACTGCTAAACACTGAAGCTTTCTTT. It encodes CASSPRYRLLNTEAFF.

This sequence joins TRBV6-5 and TRBJ2-1; perhaps TRBD1 as D (5 bases). V lost 0 bases, J lost 2 bases, and 8 bases lay in between. Germline CDR1 and CDR2: MNHEY and SVGAGI. The CDR3 has 15 residues. The DNA of the CDR3 is TGTGCCAGCAGTTACTCCCAGGGCCCCTACAATGAGCAGTTCTTC. It is translated as CASSYSQGPYNEQFF.

This clonotype was counted between two and nine times. The CDR3 region is CASSTRATSYNEQFF. In nucleotides, the CDR3 is TGTGCCAGCAGCACCCGGGCGACATCCTACAATGAGCAGTTCTTC. The genes are TRBV7-3 and TRBJ2-1; D gene uncertain. The CDR3 covers 15 residues. V lost 5 bases and J lost 1, with 12 bases in between. Germline V gene sequence: CDR1 SGHTA, CDR2 FQGTGA.

This clonotype was detected many times. The chain combines TRBV4-1 with TRBJ1-5; the match to TRBD1 covers 7 bases. Germline CDR1 reads MGHRA; CDR2 reads YSYEKL. The CDR3 runs 16 residues. After removal of 0 bases from V and 4 bases from J, the junction contained 6 bases not matched to a gene. The CDR3 bases are TGCGCCAGCAGCCAAGATCCTACAGGGGTTAATCAGCCCCAGCATTTT. This encodes CASSQDPTGVNQPQHF.

This clonotype was counted at least ten times. The genes are TRBV7-2 and TRBJ1-5, with D maybe TRBD1 (6 bases). The CDR3 is 13 amino acids. Germline CDR1 reads SGHTA; CDR2 reads FQGNSA. Trimming removed 4 bases at V and 4 bases at J, with 8 bases between. The CDR3 here is CASSSRGNQPQHF. CDR3 sequence (DNA): TGTGCCAGCAGCTCAAGGGGGAATCAGCCCCAGCATTTT.

This clonotype was found many times. This chain uses TRBV4-2 with TRBJ2-7; D unresolved. Trimming took off 0 bases at V and 2 bases at J, with 2 bases between the two ends. Germline CDR1 and CDR2: LGHNA and YNFKEQ. The CDR3 is 12 amino acids. The CDR3 loop is CASSQDTYEQYF. The CDR3 DNA reads as TGTGCCAGCAGCCAAGACACCTACGAGCAGTACTTC.

This clonotype was seen many times. The chain couples TRBV10-1 to TRBJ2-1, with 10 bases matching TRBD2. The CDR3 spans 15 residues. The V segment lost 6 bases and the J segment 6 bases; nucleotides outside the gene matches: 8. Germline loops: CDR1 WNHNN, CDR2 SYGVQD (reference sequence). CDR3 sequence: CASSPGTSVSNEQFF. The CDR3 DNA reads as TGCGCCAGCAGCCCCGGGACTAGCGTAAGCAATGAGCAGTTCTTC.

The V gene is TRBV28, the J gene TRBJ2-3; perhaps TRBD1 as D (6 bases). The germline CDR1 and CDR2 sequences are MDHEN and SYDVKM. CDR3 length equals 13 residues. The ends were cut back, 5 bases at V and 5 bases at J, with 11 bases in the middle. The CDR3, as DNA: TGTGCCAGCAGTCCAGGGGCGGAAGATACGCAGTATTTT. Translated: CASSPGAEDTQYF.

Many counts were recorded for this clonotype. The CDR3 nucleotides read TGCGCCAGCAGCGGAGATCCAGGGTCTAGGTATGGCTACACCTTC. This translates into CASSGDPGSRYGYTF. This chain uses TRBV4-1 with TRBJ1-2; TRBD1 is a possible D gene (5 bases). This CDR3 has 15 amino acids. The germline gives CDR1 MGHRA, CDR2 YSYEKL. V lost 5 bases and J 5 bases, leaving 18 bases between the germline ends.

This chain joins TRBV18 and TRBJ2-7; D is uncertain. The ends were cut back, 3 bases at V and 3 bases at J, with 3 bases in the middle. Germline CDR1 KGHSH, CDR2 LQKENI. This CDR3 has 11 amino acids. The CDR3: CASSPDYEQYF. CDR3 DNA: TGTGCCAGCTCACCGGACTACGAGCAGTACTTC.

This clonotype has at least ten counts. J is TRBJ2-5 and V is TRBV5-4; 8 positions match TRBD2. From germline, CDR1 is SGHNT and CDR2 YYREEE (reference sequence). With 2 bases clipped from V and 3 bases from J, the junction kept 3 bases outside the gene matches. There are 14 residues in the CDR3. CDR3 amino acids: CASSLKAGEETQYF. For the CDR3, the DNA is TGTGCCAGCAGCTTAAAAGCGGGGGAAGAGACCCAGTACTTC.

This clonotype came up many times. The V gene is TRBV3-1, the J gene TRBJ1-2; D may be TRBD1 (5 bases). CDR3 length: 15 amino acids. The germline V gene encodes CDR1 LGHDT and CDR2 YNNKEL (reference sequence). V was shortened by 4 bases and J by 8 bases, with 20 bases between the two germline ends. CDR3 nucleotide sequence: TGTGCCAGCAGCCCAGGGTGGGCCGCAGGGTTCGGCTACACCTTC. It yields the protein CASSPGWAAGFGYTF.

In this sample, this clonotype turned up many times. The V and J genes are TRBV30 and TRBJ2-1, with 7 bases identical to TRBD2. This CDR3 is 14 amino acids long. Per germline, CDR1 GTSNPN and CDR2 SVGIG (reference sequence). After removal of 2 bases from V and 6 bases from J, the junction contained 7 bases not matched to a gene. Written as DNA, the CDR3 is TGTGCCTGGAGTTTGGCTAGCGGATCCAATGAGCAGTTCTTC. Its translation is CAWSLASGSNEQFF.

The sample holds many counts of this clonotype. The rearrangement links TRBV3-1 to TRBJ1-2; 7 positions agree with TRBD1. V lost 4 bases and J lost 4; bases outside the gene matches: 6. The germline V gene encodes CDR1 LGHDT and CDR2 YNNKEL (reference sequence). This CDR3 is 14 amino acids long. CDR3 residues: CASSLRQGSYGYTF. For the CDR3, the DNA is TGTGCCAGCAGCCTCCGACAGGGCAGCTATGGCTACACCTTC.

This clonotype was detected ten times or more. The V gene is TRBV7-2, the J gene TRBJ2-1; perhaps TRBD2 as D (6 bases). From germline, CDR1 is SGHTA and CDR2 FQGNSA. Trimming shortened V by 6 bases and J by 5 bases, and 20 bases separated the two germline ends. The CDR3 length is 16 residues. The CDR3 DNA reads TGTGCCAGCAGAGTTGCGGGGACGGGGGTTCACAATGAGCAGTTCTTC. It encodes CASRVAGTGVHNEQFF.

This clonotype was seen many times. The chain joins TRBV4-2 to TRBJ1-2; 10 bases are a match to TRBD1. Trimming cost V 6 bases and J 4 bases; bases outside gene matches: 8. This CDR3 is built from 15 residues. In germline, CDR1 is LGHNA, CDR2 YNFKEQ. CDR3 DNA sequence: TGTGCCAGCAGTATACATGGACAGGGGGGCTATGGCTACACCTTC. This gives the protein CASSIHGQGGYGYTF.

This clonotype was counted many times. This chain links TRBV2 with TRBJ2-6; 9 bases are a match to TRBD1. The CDR3 is 16 amino acids. Germline CDR1 SNHLY, CDR2 FYNNEI. V lost 5 bases and J lost 2; bases outside the gene matches: 4. The CDR3 sequence is CASSYTGGAGANVLTF. The CDR3 DNA sequence: TGTGCCAGCAGTTATACAGGGGGCGCTGGGGCCAACGTCCTGACTTTC. Using reference TRBV2 and TRBJ2-6 for the parts outside the CDR3, the full variable domain is EPEVTQTPSHQVTQMGQEVILRCVPISNHLYFYWYRQILGQKVEFLVSFYNNEISEKSEIFDDQFSVERPDGSNFTLKIRSTKLEDSAMYFCASSYTGGAGANVLTFGAGSRLTVL.